The text below deals with one TCR beta chain. The CDR3 runs 15 residues. The germline V gene encodes CDR1 SEHNR and CDR2 FQNEAQ (reference sequence). V lost 5 bases to trimming and J lost 2 bases, with 16 bases between them. The data derive from a study of chemoradiotherapy in HPV16-positive cancers. Produced via immunoSEQ multiplex PCR; TCRdb's table is partial and in-frame only. The sample has about 68,000 clones, about nine tenths seen once. The gene calls are TRBV7-9 and TRBJ2-7, with D possibly being TRBD1 (6 bases). The sample was blood, taken from a patient who underwent chemoradiotherapy. The TCR originated in a human donor with HPV-associated anogenital cancer. The CDR3: CASSLNQGRAYEQYF. The CDR3 DNA is TGTGCCAGCAGCCTAAACCAGGGGCGCGCCTACGAGCAGTACTTC.